The 5 T cell receptor beta chains given below trace back to one sample, sequenced in a study of T cell changes during pregnancy in multiple sclerosis. TCRdb's copy holds only in-frame clones and misses some; the assay was immunoSEQ multiplex PCR. The table includes some 70,000 clones, 75% to 95% detected once. This specimen was CD8+ T cells from peripheral blood mononuclear cells, taken before pregnancy. Source of these receptors: a female donor with multiple sclerosis, enrolled in a pregnancy study.

The chain has TRBV30 and TRBJ1-2; D perhaps matches TRBD1 (6 bases). The length of the CDR3 is 11 residues. Germline-derived CDR1 and CDR2 are GTSNPN and SVGIG (reference sequence). Deletions cut 7 bases from V and 7 bases from J, with 13 bases between. The CDR3, as DNA: TGTGCCTCCGAGGGGGGGCCTGGCTACACCTTC. Protein sequence: CASEGGPGYTF.

The chain combines TRBV10-2 with TRBJ1-1, with D possibly being TRBD1 (6 bases). Trimming removed 1 base from V and 2 bases from J, with 11 bases in between. Germline lookup yields CDR1 WSHSY and CDR2 SAAADI. The CDR3 is 15 residues long. CDR3 sequence: CASSEWTEVNTEAFF. The CDR3 nucleotides are TGCGCCAGCAGTGAGTGGACAGAAGTAAACACTGAAGCTTTCTTT.

The chain employs TRBV27 and TRBJ1-5; weak D call: TRBD1 (5 bases). The germline V gene encodes CDR1 MNHEY and CDR2 SMNVEV (reference sequence). V was clipped by 4 bases and J by 2 bases, with 12 bases between them. This CDR3 region has 15 residues. The CDR3 nucleotides read TGTGCCAGCAGTTATTCGCAGGGCGGCAATCAGCCCCAGCATTTT. This sequence encodes CASSYSQGGNQPQHF.

This chain connects TRBV5-1 to TRBJ2-3, with 12 bases identical to TRBD2. The length of the CDR3 is 19 residues. V dropped 0 bases and J dropped 3; count of bases not matched to a gene: 11. Germline CDR1 is SGHRS and CDR2 is YFSETQ. CDR3 protein: CASSLVASGGAKGTDTQYF. The CDR3 DNA sequence: TGCGCCAGCAGCTTGGTGGCTAGCGGGGGGGCCAAAGGTACAGATACGCAGTATTTT.

This clone counts as medium-sized. CDR3 sequence reads: CASQLKGEDNEKLFF. For the CDR3, the DNA is TGTGCCAGCCAATTGAAGGGGGAAGATAATGAAAAACTGTTTTTT. The rearrangement links TRBV7-8 to TRBJ1-4, with a possible D match to TRBD1 (6 bases). The germline V and J ends were trimmed by 8 bases and 4 bases, with 17 bases remaining between them. This CDR3 has 15 amino acids. The germline V gene has CDR1 SGHVS and CDR2 FQNEAQ.